These 19 T cell receptor beta chains were sequenced from one sample in a study of T cells in localized non-small cell lung cancer (dated by TCRdb to the early 2020s). Receptor libraries were prepared by the immunoSEQ multiplex PCR assay. TCRdb took over this immuneACCESS table, retaining in-frame rearrangements with V and J assigned. Such tables are incomplete; in checked studies, under half of the missing clones stem from an unresolved V gene, and the remainder is unexplained. Counted in this sample were 75,000 to 90,000 clones; roughly 86% of them appeared once. The leading ten clones occupy over 2.5% of the sample. The starting material was peripheral blood, obtained before any cancer treatment. The origin of the receptors is a man aged 40 to 70 with stage I lung adenocarcinoma.

The V and J genes are TRBV5-6 and TRBJ1-3; possible D gene TRBD1, 6 bases. CDR1 and CDR2 from the germline V gene are SGHDT and YYEEEE. V lost 1 base to trimming and J lost 4 bases, with 15 bases between them. The CDR3 runs to 16 residues. CDR3 nucleotide sequence: TGTGCCAGCAGCTTGTACGGGGGGGCGACCGGAAACACCATATATTTT. It encodes CASSLYGGATGNTIYF.

The chain links TRBV7-8 to TRBJ2-7; D may be TRBD1 or TRBD2 (5 bases each). Trimming pared 3 bases from V and 0 bases from J, leaving 15 bases between. Germline V CDR1 and CDR2: SGHVS, FQNEAQ. The CDR3 covers 16 residues. CDR3 in amino acids: CASSFQNGASSYEQYF. In DNA, the CDR3 is TGTGCCAGCAGCTTTCAAAACGGGGCCAGCTCCTACGAGCAGTACTTC.

The CDR3 bases are TGCGCCAGCAGCTTGCGTCCTCAAAGTCCCACAGATACGCAGTATTTT. Its protein is CASSLRPQSPTDTQYF. The chain uses TRBV5-1 and TRBJ2-3; no firm D call. Germline CDR1 and CDR2: SGHRS and YFSETQ. Trimming cost V 1 base and J 2 bases, with 14 bases left between them. The length of the CDR3 is 16 residues.

This clone was recorded once. The J gene is TRBJ2-7, the V gene TRBV27; 7 bases line up with TRBD2. The CDR3 loop spans 15 amino acids. Germline loops: CDR1 MNHEY, CDR2 SMNVEV (reference sequence). J lost 5 bases, V lost 6 bases, and 13 bases had no gene match. CDR3 nucleotide sequence: TGTGCCAGCAGCCGGCCGGGACTAACTTCCCACGAGCAGTACTTC. Translated: CASSRPGLTSHEQYF.

This clone was counted only a few times. The chain has TRBV2 and TRBJ1-2; a weak D match, TRBD1 (6 bases). Germline CDR1 reads SNHLY; CDR2 reads FYNNEI. The CDR3 consists of 13 residues. V was clipped by 4 bases and J by 4 bases, with 10 bases between them. CDR3 sequence reads: CASSGTAGYGYTF. As DNA, the CDR3 is TGTGCCAGCAGTGGGACAGCTGGCTATGGCTACACCTTC.

This rearrangement joins TRBV10-3 to TRBJ1-1, with 11 bases fitting TRBD1. Germline V gene sequence: CDR1 ENHRY, CDR2 SYGVKD. The CDR3 is made up of 14 amino acids. Trimming at V came to 6 bases and at J to 4 bases, leaving 4 bases not matched to a gene. Here the CDR3 DNA reads TGTGCCATCAGCGCCGGGACAGGGGGCACTGAAGCTTTCTTT. The encoded protein is CAISAGTGGTEAFF.

This clone occurred a few times. The rearrangement links TRBV29-1 to TRBJ2-2; maybe TRBD1 (6 bases). The germline V gene encodes CDR1 SQVTM and CDR2 ANQGSEA. V lost 2 bases, J lost 0 bases, and 10 bases lay in between. The CDR3 contains 15 residues. This CDR3 reads CSVELGASNTGELFF. CDR3 sequence (DNA): TGCAGCGTTGAATTGGGGGCCTCGAACACCGGGGAGCTGTTTTTT.

The V and J genes are TRBV2 and TRBJ1-2, with no clear D. V lost 5 bases to trimming and J lost 4 bases, with 11 bases between them. This CDR3 region has 13 residues. Germline V lookup: CDR1 SNHLY, CDR2 FYNNEI. The CDR3 DNA is TGTGCCAGCAGTTCAGAGGGCGTCTATGGCTACACCTTC. The encoded protein is CASSSEGVYGYTF.

This clone is a singleton in its sample. The chain has TRBV5-5 and TRBJ2-5; D may correspond to TRBD1 or TRBD2 (5 bases each). Germline CDR1 SGHKS, CDR2 YYEKEE (reference sequence). The CDR3 runs 13 residues. V lost 2 bases, J lost 5 bases, and 10 bases lay in between. The CDR3 sequence is CASSFVGAETQYF. The DNA of the CDR3 is TGTGCCAGCAGCTTCGTCGGGGCGGAGACCCAGTACTTC.

J is TRBJ2-7 and V is TRBV5-1; TRBD1 agrees at 8 bases. The CDR3 contains 15 residues. V shed 6 bases and J 3 bases; nucleotides not matched to a gene: 11. The germline CDR1 and CDR2 sequences are SGHRS and YFSETQ. CDR3 in DNA: TGCGCCAGCACCTCCAGGCAGGGGGCTGTCTACGAGCAGTACTTC. Translated: CASTSRQGAVYEQYF. Drawing the rest from reference TRBV5-1 and TRBJ2-7, the complete variable domain is KAGVTQTPRYLIKTRGQQVTLSCSPISGHRSVSWYQQTPGQGLQFLFEYFSETQRNKGNFPGRFSGRQFSNSRSEMNVSTLELGDSALYLCASTSRQGAVYEQYFGPGTRLTVT.

This clone was found once. The J gene is TRBJ1-2, the V gene TRBV27, with D possibly being TRBD1 (6 bases). The CDR3 extends over 16 amino acids. CDR1 is MNHEY and CDR2 is SMNVEV in the germline V gene (reference sequence). Trimming took 0 bases from V and 3 from J, leaving 14 bases between them. The CDR3 sequence: CASSLSFNTGHYGYTF. CDR3 bases: TGTGCCAGCAGTTTATCCTTTAATACAGGGCACTATGGCTACACCTTC.

Only one count was recorded for this clone. The chain recombines TRBV27 with TRBJ1-5, with 9 bases matching TRBD1. CDR1 and CDR2 (germline): MNHEY, SMNVEV (reference sequence). The ends lost 6 bases at V and 4 bases at J; junction bases unmatched: 7. This CDR3 is built from 15 residues. CDR3 in amino acids: CASRPMGQGNQPQHF. In DNA form, the CDR3 reads TGTGCCAGCAGACCCATGGGACAGGGAAATCAGCCCCAGCATTTT.

This chain connects TRBV18 to TRBJ2-4; the D is unclear. The length of the CDR3 is 14 residues. Trimming left V 3 bases short and J 0 bases short, with 6 bases between. The germline V gene encodes CDR1 KGHSH and CDR2 LQKENI. Here the CDR3 DNA reads TGTGCCAGCTCACCTAACCTAGCCAAAAACATTCAGTACTTC. Translating it yields CASSPNLAKNIQYF.

The V call is TRBV7-2, the J call TRBJ1-2; the D gene is possibly TRBD1 (6 bases). The CDR3 loop spans 13 amino acids. V shed 5 bases and J shed 8 bases, with 15 bases lying between them. Germline V gives CDR1 SGHTA, CDR2 FQGNSA. The CDR3 DNA follows: TGTGCCAGCAGCATACAGGGCTCGGGAGGCTACACCTTC. It codes for CASSIQGSGGYTF.

This chain connects TRBV27 to TRBJ2-1; either TRBD1 or TRBD2 may fit D (6 bases each). Germline CDR1 is MNHEY and CDR2 is SMNVEV (reference sequence). Between the trimmed V and J ends, which lost 5 bases and 5 bases, there was a span of 13 bases. The CDR3 is made up of 14 amino acids. CDR3 in DNA: TGTGCCAGCAGTATTCCCGGGGGCCACAATGAGCAGTTCTTC. This sequence encodes CASSIPGGHNEQFF.

A few counts support this clone. CDR3 amino acids: CASRPGNLKNTEAFF. DNA of the CDR3: TGTGCCAGTAGGCCAGGGAATCTGAAGAACACTGAAGCTTTCTTT. The chain combines TRBV19 with TRBJ1-1, with D possibly being TRBD1 (5 bases). Per germline, CDR1 LNHDA and CDR2 SQIVND (reference sequence). V was cut by 6 bases and J by 1 base, with 15 bases left in between. The CDR3 totals 15 residues.

The rearrangement uses TRBV10-2 and TRBJ2-1; 11 bases agree with TRBD1. Germline loops: CDR1 WSHSY, CDR2 SAAADI. V lost 3 bases to trimming and J lost 5 bases; unmatched junction nucleotides: 3. There are 15 residues in the CDR3. CDR3 bases: TGCGCCAGCAGTGATAGGACAGGGGGCAACAATGAGCAGTTCTTC. As protein: CASSDRTGGNNEQFF.

The chain employs TRBV10-3 and TRBJ2-5; D is uncertain. The CDR3 totals 15 residues. Deletions cut 3 bases from V and 0 bases from J, with 11 bases between. Germline V gene data show CDR1 as ENHRY and CDR2 as SYGVKD. CDR3 in DNA: TGTGCCATCAGTGACCGTCCTCCCGACCAAGAGACCCAGTACTTC. It specifies CAISDRPPDQETQYF.

J is TRBJ2-2 and V is TRBV11-2; 11 bases line up with TRBD2. This CDR3 spans 16 amino acids. The J segment lost 2 bases and the V segment lost 7 bases, leaving 6 bases of the junction unmatched. The germline gives CDR1 SGHAT, CDR2 FQNNGV. Here the CDR3 DNA reads TGTGCCAGCACCCTGACTAGCGGGGTTAACACCGGGGAGCTGTTTTTT. It is translated as CASTLTSGVNTGELFF.